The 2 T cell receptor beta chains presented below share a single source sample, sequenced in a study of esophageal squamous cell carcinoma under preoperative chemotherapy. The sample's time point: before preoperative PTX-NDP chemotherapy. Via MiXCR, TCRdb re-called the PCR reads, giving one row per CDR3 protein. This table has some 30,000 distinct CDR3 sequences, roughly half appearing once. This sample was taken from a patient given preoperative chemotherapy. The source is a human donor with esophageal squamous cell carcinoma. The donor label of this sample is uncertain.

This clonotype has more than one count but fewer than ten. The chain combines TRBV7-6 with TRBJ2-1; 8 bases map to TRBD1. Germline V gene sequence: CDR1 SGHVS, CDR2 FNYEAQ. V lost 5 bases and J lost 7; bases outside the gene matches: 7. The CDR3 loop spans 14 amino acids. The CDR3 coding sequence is TGTGCCAGCAGCCCTGGACAGGGTGTGAATGAGCAGTTCTTC. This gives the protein CASSPGQGVNEQFF.

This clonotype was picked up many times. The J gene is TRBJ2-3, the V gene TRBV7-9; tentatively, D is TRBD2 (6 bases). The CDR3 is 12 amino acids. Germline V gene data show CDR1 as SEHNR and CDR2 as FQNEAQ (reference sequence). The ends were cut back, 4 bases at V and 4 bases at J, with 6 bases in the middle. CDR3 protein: CASSWRADTQYF. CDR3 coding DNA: TGTGCCAGCAGCTGGAGGGCAGATACGCAGTATTTT.